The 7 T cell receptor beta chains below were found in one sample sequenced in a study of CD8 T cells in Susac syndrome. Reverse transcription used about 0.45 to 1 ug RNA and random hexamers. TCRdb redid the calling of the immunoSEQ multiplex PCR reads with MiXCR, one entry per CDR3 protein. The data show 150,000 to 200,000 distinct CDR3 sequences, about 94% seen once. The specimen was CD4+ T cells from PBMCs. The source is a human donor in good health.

The CDR3 loop is CASSYFGPWQGSYEQYF. CDR3 sequence (DNA): TGTGCCAGCAGTTACTTCGGTCCTTGGCAGGGGTCTTACGAGCAGTACTTC. The chain links TRBV6-8 to TRBJ2-7; D perhaps matches TRBD1 (6 bases). The germline V gene has CDR1 MNHGY and CDR2 SAAAGT. CDR3 size: 17 residues. With 1 base removed from V and 4 bases from J, the gap between germline ends came to 20 bases.

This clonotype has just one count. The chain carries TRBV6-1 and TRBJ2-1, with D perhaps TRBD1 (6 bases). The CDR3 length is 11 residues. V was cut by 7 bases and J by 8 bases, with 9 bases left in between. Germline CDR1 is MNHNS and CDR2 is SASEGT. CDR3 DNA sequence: TGTGCCAGCACAGGGGCCGATGAGCAGTTCTTC. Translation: CASTGADEQFF.

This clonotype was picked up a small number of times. CDR3 protein: CASSFAVQETQYF. CDR3 in DNA: TGCGCCAGCAGCTTTGCCGTCCAAGAGACCCAGTACTTC. The V gene is TRBV5-1, the J gene TRBJ2-5; the D is unclear. Trimming stripped 2 bases from V and 1 base from J, with 6 bases between. CDR1 is SGHRS and CDR2 is YFSETQ in the germline V gene. CDR3 size: 13 residues.

The CDR3 reads CASSSREGTEAFF. CDR3 DNA: TGTGCCAGCAGCTCCCGGGAGGGCACTGAAGCTTTCTTT. J is TRBJ1-1 and V is TRBV7-9, with D hard to call. V lost 4 bases and J 4 bases, leaving 10 bases between the germline ends. CDR3 length: 13 amino acids. Germline V lookup: CDR1 SEHNR, CDR2 FQNEAQ (reference sequence).

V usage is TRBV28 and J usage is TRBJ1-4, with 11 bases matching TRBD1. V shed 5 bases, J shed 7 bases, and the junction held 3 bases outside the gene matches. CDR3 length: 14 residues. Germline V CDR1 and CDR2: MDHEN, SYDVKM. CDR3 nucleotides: TGTGCCAGCAGTACCGGGACAGGGGGTGAAAAACTGTTTTTT. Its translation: CASSTGTGGEKLFF.

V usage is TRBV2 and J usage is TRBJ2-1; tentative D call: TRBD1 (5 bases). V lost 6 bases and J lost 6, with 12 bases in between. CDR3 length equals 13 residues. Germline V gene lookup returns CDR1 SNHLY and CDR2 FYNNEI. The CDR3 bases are TGTGCCAGCAGACCCGACAGCGCCAATGAGCAGTTCTTC. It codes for CASRPDSANEQFF.

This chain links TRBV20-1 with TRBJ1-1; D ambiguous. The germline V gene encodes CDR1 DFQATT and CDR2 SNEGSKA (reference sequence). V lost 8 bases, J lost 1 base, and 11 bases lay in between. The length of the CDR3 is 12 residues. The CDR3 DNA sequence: TGCAGTAAGATGGACTCGAACACTGAAGCTTTCTTT. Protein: CSKMDSNTEAFF.